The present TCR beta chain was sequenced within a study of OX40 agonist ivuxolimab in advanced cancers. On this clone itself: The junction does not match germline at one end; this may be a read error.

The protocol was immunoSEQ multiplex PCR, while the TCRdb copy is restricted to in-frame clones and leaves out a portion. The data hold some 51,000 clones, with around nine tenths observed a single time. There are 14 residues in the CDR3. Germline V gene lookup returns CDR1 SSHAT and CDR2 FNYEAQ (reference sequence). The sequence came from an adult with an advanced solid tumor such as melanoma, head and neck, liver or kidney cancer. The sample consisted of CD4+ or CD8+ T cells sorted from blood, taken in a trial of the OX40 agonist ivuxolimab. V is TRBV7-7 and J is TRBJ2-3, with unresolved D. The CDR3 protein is CASSPGYSTDTQYF. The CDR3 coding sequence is TGTGCTAGCAGCCCCGGTTACAGCACAGATACGCAGTATTTT.